This T cell receptor beta chain is drawn from a study of cytomegalovirus exposure and HLA in healthy donors. General study points: Accounts indicate the classifier identified cytomegalovirus status with strong specificity and sensitivity. Most likely, a cluster of highly shared sequence variants arose as a sequencing artifact. Earlier findings revealed that most TCR beta V segments proved productive either about 87% or about 30% of the time.

This clone was counted a few times. Its specificity is unknown. The PCR used 60 Vbeta and 13 Jbeta primers. Repertoires were generated with immunoSEQ multiplex PCR, while TCRdb's copy carries only in-frame clones and drops some. The sample lists about 120,000 clones, over 70% occurring once. Germline V gene data show CDR1 as SGHTA and CDR2 as FQGNSA. The CDR3 loop spans 16 amino acids. V was pared by 2 bases and J by 4 bases, with 17 bases between. The source is a woman between 35 and 50 years old in good health and CMV-seropositive. Specimen: PBMCs. The rearrangement joins TRBV7-2 to TRBJ2-5; no clear D. Written as DNA, the CDR3 is TGTGCCAGCAGCTTATTCCCGGGTAGTACGGGAGAGACCCAGTACTTC. Encoded protein: CASSLFPGSTGETQYF.